This TCR beta chain was profiled in a study of OX40 agonist ivuxolimab in advanced cancers. Study-level information: With a range of roughly 20 to 79, age averaged 60 years, and approximately 83% were male. Prior therapy, whether anti-PD-1, anti-PD-L1 or anti-CTLA-4, was allowed, and roughly 41% had some.

The length of the CDR3 is 18 residues. J was trimmed by 4 bases and V by 0 bases; bases with no gene match: 11. Germline V gene lookup returns CDR1 MNHEY and CDR2 SMNVEV (reference sequence). Peripheral blood came from all dose cohorts at three timepoints. On this clone itself: Its antigen is not identified.

Sequencing was performed with immunoSEQ multiplex PCR; in TCRdb, only in-frame clones are kept and a portion is missing. The table shows about 27,000 clones, with around 88% occurring only once. Regarding the study as a whole: Low clonal expansion, among the lowest seen, marked partial responders at 0.1-3.0 mg/kg.

The specimen was CD4+ or CD8+ T cells sorted from blood, collected in a trial of the OX40 agonist ivuxolimab. This chain uses TRBV27 with TRBJ2-5; 10 bases line up with TRBD2. The clonotype originates from an adult with an advanced solid tumor such as melanoma, head and neck, liver or kidney cancer. The CDR3 DNA reads TGTGCCAGCAGTTTATCTTCCGCCAGCGGGGGGGCCGGAGAGACCCAGTACTTC. It is translated as CASSLSSASGGAGETQYF.